This TCR beta chain was captured by sequencing in a study of cytomegalovirus exposure and HLA in healthy donors. General study points: Within an earlier analysis, most TCR beta V segments proved productive either about 87% or about 30% of the time. Association of 15,000 to 20,000 TCR beta sequences with HLA alleles was found at 0.05 false discovery rate in a later analysis.

Primers for the PCR totalled 60 Vbeta and 13 Jbeta. The method was immunoSEQ multiplex PCR; TCRdb's version includes in-frame clones alone and lacks a portion of them. The repertoire holds roughly 72,000 clones, with 70% to 85% as singletons. Comments on this clone: Its target is unknown.

The CDR3 covers 14 residues. V dropped 6 bases and J dropped 4 bases, with 13 bases sitting between them. Germline V gene data show CDR1 as LNHDA and CDR2 as SQIVND (reference sequence). The receptor comes from a human donor in good health. V is TRBV19 and J is TRBJ1-5; D might be TRBD1 (6 bases). Input material: PBMCs. Written as DNA, the CDR3 is TGTGCCAGTAGCTCTAGACAGGCAAATCAGCCCCAGCATTTT. This translates into CASSSRQANQPQHF.